This TCR beta chain was sequenced in a study of cytomegalovirus exposure and HLA in healthy donors. It was with 60 Vbeta and 13 Jbeta primers that the PCR ran. Method: immunoSEQ multiplex PCR; TCRdb's copy keeps in-frame clones and lacks some. Among approximately 170,000 clones listed, around 80% were seen once. J was trimmed by 5 bases and V by 0 bases; bases with no gene match: 5. CDR1 is MNHEY and CDR2 is SVGAGI in the germline V gene. The CDR3 runs to 16 residues. V is TRBV6-5 and J is TRBJ2-3, with TRBD2 matching 10 bases. The sequenced sample consisted of PBMCs. The sequence was collected from a woman between 45 and 60 years old in good health and CMV-seropositive. This CDR3 is CASSYSAGGPVDTQYF. The CDR3, as DNA: TGTGCCAGCAGTTACTCAGCGGGAGGGCCGGTAGATACGCAGTATTTT.